This paragraph covers one TCR beta chain sequence. This specimen comes from a study of blood T cells in healthy people across ages. The V gene's germline CDR1 is SNHLY and CDR2 FYNNEI. CDR3 length: 14 amino acids. Between the trimmed V and J ends, which lost 7 bases and 4 bases, there was a span of 16 bases. Together with a sample-barcoded 5' primer, a J-beta primer mix was included in a second PCR lasting roughly 6 to 12 cycles. TCRdb recomputed calls from the 5' RACE reads with MiXCR, one row per CDR3 protein. The sample includes 910,000 or so distinct CDR3 sequences, just over 50% of them seen just once.

The clonotype comes from a woman aged 55-70 years in good health. Material for sequencing was blood. The gene calls are TRBV2 and TRBJ1-1; D is uncertain. The CDR3 loop is CASMGGVGATEAFF. CDR3 nucleotide sequence: TGTGCCAGCATGGGCGGTGTGGGAGCCACTGAAGCTTTCTTT.